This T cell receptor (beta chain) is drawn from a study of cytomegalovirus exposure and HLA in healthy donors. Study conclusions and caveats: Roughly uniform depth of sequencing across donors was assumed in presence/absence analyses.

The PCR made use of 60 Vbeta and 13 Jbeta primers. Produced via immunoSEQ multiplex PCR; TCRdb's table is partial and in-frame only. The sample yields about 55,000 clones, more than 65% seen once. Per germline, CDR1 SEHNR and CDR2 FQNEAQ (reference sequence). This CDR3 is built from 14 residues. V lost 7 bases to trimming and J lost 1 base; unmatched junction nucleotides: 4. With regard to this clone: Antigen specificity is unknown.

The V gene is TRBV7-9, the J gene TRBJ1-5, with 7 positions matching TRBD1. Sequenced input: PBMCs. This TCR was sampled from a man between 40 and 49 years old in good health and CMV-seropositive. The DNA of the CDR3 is TGTGCCAGCAACGCAGGGGGAAGCAATCAGCCCCAGCATTTT. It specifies CASNAGGSNQPQHF.